This is a list of T cell receptor beta chains from one sample in a study of cytomegalovirus exposure and HLA in healthy donors. The table came from immunoSEQ multiplex PCR; TCRdb's copy has only in-frame clones and leaves some out. The data show around 130,000 clones, 55% to 75% seen once. The sample comprised PBMCs. The receptors here all came from a human donor in good health. The CDR3 runs from the conserved cysteine through the conserved F or W.

V	J	CDR3
TRBV7-9	TRBJ2-7	CASSYGQGWQDEQYF
TRBV2	TRBJ1-5	CASMEGLTSNRPQHF
TRBV7-2	TRBJ2-3	CASSAVLAGVPDTQYF
TRBV6-1	TRBJ2-3	CASSAAGASTDTQYF
TRBV15	TRBJ2-7	CATRAELGSYEQYF
TRBV30	TRBJ2-7	CAWSVAGVSSYEQYF
TRBV7-9	TRBJ2-7	CSSSPVGGRGEQYF
TRBV13	TRBJ2-1	CASSPRGKDAGEQFF
TRBV7-9	TRBJ1-3	CASSLPGQAGNTIYF
TRBV27	TRBJ1-3	CASSAYSGNTIYF
TRBV28	TRBJ1-2	CASHEGAQGYGYTF
TRBV27	TRBJ2-3	CASSFGQGGTDTQYF
TRBV5-4	TRBJ2-5	CASSLEAGSKETQYF
TRBV11-3	-	CASSAIDRVGYEQYF
TRBV7-8	TRBJ2-4	CASSLDRGQTKNIQYF
TRBV5-1	TRBJ1-2	CASSFGQGRGYTF
TRBV5-1	TRBJ2-7	CASSFNRDRDLYEQYF
TRBV11-2	TRBJ2-1	CASSPRTSGRNEQFF
TRBV28	TRBJ1-2	CASSQPGQGKRNYGYTF
TRBV19	TRBJ2-1	CASTRELAGGPVNEQFF
TRBV9	TRBJ1-6	CASSKGTASSPLHF
TRBV6-1	TRBJ1-5	CASKTGGNQPQHF
TRBV9	TRBJ1-2	CASSSFRQANYGYTF
TRBV7-2	TRBJ1-4	CASSLRTANNEKLFF
TRBV6-6	TRBJ1-5	CASSFTGVGQPQHF
TRBV19	TRBJ1-5	CASSIRPQGYSNQPQHF
TRBV7-2	TRBJ2-1	CASSFVRRDHNEQFF
TRBV7-3	TRBJ2-3	CASSRDRATDTQYF
TRBV7-9	TRBJ2-2	CASSLSARGGELFF
TRBV11-2	TRBJ2-2	CASSLHFTGELFF
TRBV10-3	TRBJ1-2	CAISEERTNYGYTF
TRBV28	-	CASSSPDWSEQYF
TRBV14	TRBJ2-1	CASSQDFWASGRVDEQFF
TRBV11-3	TRBJ1-5	CASRGQGAGQPQHF
TRBV7-3	TRBJ1-1	CASSSRMDRVDEAFF
TRBV5-4	TRBJ2-2	CASSLLTGNTGELFF
TRBV30	TRBJ1-6	CAWKAKSGNSPLHF
TRBV19	TRBJ1-1	CASSTGLLPGTEAFF
TRBV11-2	TRBJ2-5	CTSSFWAAGGETQYF
TRBV28	TRBJ2-7	CASRLPQDEQYF
TRBV19	TRBJ1-3	CASSTYRGALSGNTIYF
TRBV19	TRBJ2-7	CASSRSVYEQYF
TRBV7-9	TRBJ2-1	CASSLAGGQGAREQFF
TRBV2	TRBJ2-6	CASIRDSISGANVLTF
TRBV7-9	TRBJ2-7	CSSSPVSGRPPYEQYF
TRBV4-3	TRBJ1-1	CASSQEGTGGGLAFF
TRBV6-5	TRBJ2-1	CASSYGWTSGVGEQFF
TRBV9	TRBJ2-2	CASSVEPGGITGELFF
TRBV28	TRBJ2-5	CASSSYMGGRETQYF